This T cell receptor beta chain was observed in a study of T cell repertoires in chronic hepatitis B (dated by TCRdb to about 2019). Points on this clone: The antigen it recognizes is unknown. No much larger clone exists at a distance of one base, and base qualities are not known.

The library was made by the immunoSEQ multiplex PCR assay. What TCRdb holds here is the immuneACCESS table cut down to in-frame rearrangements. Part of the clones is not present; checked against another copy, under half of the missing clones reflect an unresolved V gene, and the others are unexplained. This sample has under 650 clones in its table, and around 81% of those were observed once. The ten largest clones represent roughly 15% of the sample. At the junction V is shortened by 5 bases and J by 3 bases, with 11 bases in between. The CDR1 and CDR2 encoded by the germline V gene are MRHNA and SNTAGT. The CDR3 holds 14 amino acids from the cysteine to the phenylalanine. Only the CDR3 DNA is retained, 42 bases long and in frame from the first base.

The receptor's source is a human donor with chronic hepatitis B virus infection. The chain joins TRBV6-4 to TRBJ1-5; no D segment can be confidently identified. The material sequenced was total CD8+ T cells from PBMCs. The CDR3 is CASSPGLDNQPQHF. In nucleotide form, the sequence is TGTGCCAGCAGTCCCGGGCTTGACAATCAGCCCCAGCATTTT.